The present entry profiles one T cell receptor (beta chain) with its context. This entry belongs to a study of T-cell reconstitution after alpha-beta-depleted transplantation in children. Preparation of the TCRbeta library used unique molecular identifiers. TCRdb re-called the PCR reads through MiXCR, storing one row per CDR3 protein. The sample has hundreds of thousands of distinct CDR3 sequences, roughly a tenth seen once. Per the germline V gene, CDR1 is SGHAT and CDR2 is FQDESV (reference sequence). The CDR3 is made up of 18 amino acids. V dropped 1 base and J dropped 3; count of bases not matched to a gene: 10.

The rearrangement joins TRBV11-1 to TRBJ2-7; 12 nucleotides line up with TRBD2. This clonotype originated in a human donor who donated a stem cell graft to a child with acute myeloid leukemia. The material sequenced was PBMCs from the stem cell graft donor, taken from the stem cell graft. The CDR3 nucleotides read TGTGCCAGCAGCTTAGTGATGTCGACTAGCGGGAGTTTCTACGAGCAGTACTTC. Its translation is CASSLVMSTSGSFYEQYF.